This TCR beta chain was captured by sequencing in a study of T cells expressing NK-cell markers. The overall study: The eight sequenced donors comprised seven who were HCMV-seropositive and one who was seronegative. Study outcomes and limitations: The study left the HCMV specificity of expanded NKG2C+ T cell clones unresolved. The CD3+CD56-NKG2C+ fraction of a handful of donors was likewise dominated by these clonotypes.

UMIs were included in TCR beta cDNA generated by 5'RACE template switching. Following a re-call of the 5' RACE reads, TCRdb has one entry per CDR3 protein and lacks DNA. The table lists some 110,000 distinct CDR3 sequences. This CDR3 is 13 amino acids long. With respect to this clonotype: As yet, its antigen is unknown.

The clonotype was recovered from a woman aged 18 to 69 in good health. This rearrangement joins TRBV12-3 or TRBV12-4 to TRBJ2-2. The specimen sequenced was blood T cells: a sorted CD56 or NKG2C T cell subset, CD4+ or CD8+ T cells, or bulk PBMC T cells (not recorded which). This chain's CDR3 is CASSFPTPGELFF.